This TCR beta chain was found in a study of T cells in Graves' hyperthyroidism and ophthalmopathy. As regards this clonotype: As yet, its antigen is unknown.

Uncontrolled infection, other autoimmune disease, pregnancy and lactation each barred patients from inclusion. This sample holds PBMCs from approximately 10 ml fresh peripheral blood. TCR beta CDR3 sequences were amplified from RNA transcripts. The HTBI primer set was used in a first-round RT-PCR of the TCR CDR3. TCRdb itself ran the multiplex PCR reads through MiXCR, one entry per CDR3 protein. This sample has more than 55,000 distinct CDR3 sequences, with roughly half found just once. The study's findings and limits: Blood also held most thyroid clonotypes expanded beyond 0.001.

The sample was blood. The receptor was isolated from a woman in her sixties with Graves' ophthalmopathy.

The CDR3, as DNA: TGTGCCAGCAGCCAATCGCTAGCGGTCCACAATGAGCAGTTCTTC. Its protein is CASSQSLAVHNEQFF. The chain has TRBV7-3 and TRBJ2-1, with TRBD2 matching 7 bases. The CDR3 is 15 amino acids. The V gene end was trimmed by 5 bases and the J gene end by 5 bases; junction bases not matched to a gene: 9. Germline V lookup: CDR1 SGHTA, CDR2 FQGTGA. Full variable domain (outside the CDR3, taken from reference TRBV7-3 and TRBJ2-1): GAGVSQTPSNKVTEKGKYVELRCDPISGHTALYWYRQSLGQGPEFLIYFQGTGAADDSGLPNDRFFAVRPEGSVSTLKIQRTERGDSAVYLCASSQSLAVHNEQFFGPGTRLTVL.